This record covers a single T cell receptor beta chain. Reverse transcription of roughly 0.5 to 1 ug RNA was carried out with random hexamers. Amplification of the TCR beta CDR3 was carried out by immunoSEQ multiplex PCR, which spanned a total of 54 Vbeta and 13 Jbeta segments. TCRdb redid the calling of the immunoSEQ multiplex PCR reads with MiXCR, one entry per CDR3 protein. The data show about 130,000 distinct CDR3 sequences, about 94% seen once. This CDR3 spans 17 amino acids. Germline V gene data show CDR1 as MNHNS and CDR2 as SASEGT. The V gene lost 7 bases and the J gene lost 4 bases, with 20 bases spanning the gap. The data are from a study of CD8 T cells in Susac syndrome. The study sequenced TCR beta in blood CD8+ and CD4+ T cells.

The TCR was taken from a human donor with multiple sclerosis. V gene TRBV6-1 combines with J gene TRBJ2-6; TRBD2 might be the D (6 bases). Sequencing was carried out using CD4+ T cells from PBMCs. CDR3 sequence reads: CASTRAAPAGGANVLTF. In nucleotides, the CDR3 is TGTGCCAGCACTCGGGCGGCCCCCGCGGGGGGGGCCAACGTCCTGACTTTC.